The 22 T cell receptor beta chains given below trace back to one sample, sequenced in a study of T cell changes during pregnancy in multiple sclerosis. The data were produced by immunoSEQ multiplex PCR, yet TCRdb's version contains in-frame clones alone and is incomplete. The sample has 40,000 to 60,000 clones; around 92% are singletons. The specimen was CD4+ T cells from peripheral blood mononuclear cells, collected in the third trimester of pregnancy. The receptors were sampled from a female donor with multiple sclerosis, enrolled in a pregnancy study.

This clone appeared a single time. V gene TRBV6-5 combines with J gene TRBJ1-6; D not resolved. Germline V gene lookup returns CDR1 MNHEY and CDR2 SVGAGI. CDR3 size: 15 residues. The V end was cut by 6 bases, the J end by 1 base, with 10 bases between. CDR3 DNA: TGTGCCAGCAGAGACCGGGATTCCTATAATTCACCCCTCCACTTT. This translates into CASRDRDSYNSPLHF.

This chain uses TRBV7-2 with TRBJ1-6; a possible D gene is TRBD1 (5 bases). The CDR3 covers 15 residues. The V gene lost 1 base and the J gene lost 10 bases, with 14 bases spanning the gap. Germline CDR1 is SGHTA and CDR2 is FQGNSA. DNA for the CDR3: TGTGCCAGCAGCTTAGGGGCCCAGGGAGGGTCACCCCTCCACTTT. The encoded protein is CASSLGAQGGSPLHF.

CDR3 protein: CASSGTGALNTEAFF. The CDR3 region has the DNA TGTGCCAGCAGCGGAACAGGGGCCCTGAACACTGAAGCTTTCTTT. The chain has TRBV9 and TRBJ1-1, with 7 bases fitting TRBD1. The J segment lost 0 bases and the V segment lost 3 bases, leaving 5 bases of the junction unmatched. This CDR3 has 15 amino acids. Germline V gives CDR1 SGDLS, CDR2 YYNGEE.

This rearrangement joins TRBV19 to TRBJ1-1; TRBD1 matches at 7 bases. Trimming cost V 3 bases and J 9 bases; bases outside gene matches: 10. This CDR3 is built from 14 residues. The germline CDR1 and CDR2 sequences are LNHDA and SQIVND (reference sequence). CDR3 nucleotide sequence: TGTGCCAGTAGTATCCAAACAGGGGATGAGAAAGCTTTCTTT. Translating gives CASSIQTGDEKAFF.

J is TRBJ1-1 and V is TRBV7-2; D may be TRBD1 (6 bases). Looked up from germline, CDR1 is SGHTA and CDR2 is FQGNSA. V gave up 5 bases and J gave up 3 bases, with 10 bases separating them. The CDR3 is 13 residues long. This CDR3 is CASSKQGYTEAFF. In DNA form, the CDR3 reads TGTGCCAGCAGCAAACAGGGATACACTGAAGCTTTCTTT.

This chain uses TRBV7-3 with TRBJ2-5; weak D call: TRBD2 (5 bases). V lost 2 bases, J lost 4 bases, and 14 bases lay in between. The CDR3 is made up of 15 amino acids. Germline CDR1 SGHTA, CDR2 FQGTGA. CDR3 protein: CASSLDPWAGETQYF. The CDR3 coding sequence is TGTGCCAGCAGCTTAGATCCGTGGGCGGGAGAGACCCAGTACTTC.

The rearrangement joins TRBV2 to TRBJ1-2; D might be TRBD1 (5 bases). Trimming took off 5 bases at V and 7 bases at J, with 14 bases between the two ends. Germline CDR1 is SNHLY and CDR2 is FYNNEI. This CDR3 spans 13 amino acids. This CDR3 is CASSPQGKTGYTF. The CDR3 region has the DNA TGTGCCAGCAGTCCGCAGGGAAAGACTGGCTACACCTTC.

The rearrangement uses TRBV11-1 and TRBJ2-3, with 7 bases fitting TRBD2. CDR1 and CDR2 (germline): SGHAT, FQDESV (reference sequence). The CDR3 has 17 amino acids. J was trimmed by 4 bases and V by 1 base; bases with no gene match: 11. The CDR3 reads CASSLGVGLSQPDTQYF. The DNA for the CDR3 is TGTGCCAGCAGCTTAGGAGTGGGACTATCCCAACCAGATACGCAGTATTTT.

The chain employs TRBV2 and TRBJ1-2; 7 nucleotides line up with TRBD1. This CDR3 is built from 15 residues. The V segment lost 7 bases and the J segment 4 bases; nucleotides outside the gene matches: 12. Per the germline V gene, CDR1 is SNHLY and CDR2 is FYNNEI. Written as DNA, the CDR3 is TGTGCCAGCATCCGACAGGGAACTGCAGTCTATGGCTACACCTTC. This encodes CASIRQGTAVYGYTF.

The chain recombines TRBV7-9 with TRBJ2-5; TRBD2 aligns across 16 bases. The junction had 7 bases not matched to a gene; V was cut back by 5 bases and J by 4 bases. Germline V lookup: CDR1 SEHNR, CDR2 FQNEAQ (reference sequence). The CDR3 consists of 17 residues. CDR3 sequence (DNA): TGTGCCAGCAGCCCAGGGACTAGCGGGGGGGCAGGAGAGACCCAGTACTTC. This codes for CASSPGTSGGAGETQYF.

This clone occurred a few times. The chain employs TRBV27 and TRBJ1-1; 10 bases fit TRBD1. The V gene's germline CDR1 is MNHEY and CDR2 SMNVEV (reference sequence). Trimming removed 6 bases from V and 4 bases from J; junction bases left unmatched: 5. The CDR3 covers 14 residues. CDR3 residues: CASSRDRGGTEAFF. The CDR3 DNA reads as TGTGCCAGCAGCAGGGACAGGGGCGGCACTGAAGCTTTCTTT.

The V call is TRBV7-2, the J call TRBJ2-1; possible D gene TRBD1, 5 bases. Per germline, CDR1 SGHTA and CDR2 FQGNSA. Trimming stripped 3 bases from V and 4 bases from J, with 10 bases between. There are 14 residues in the CDR3. This CDR3 reads CASSFTTVYNEQFF. As DNA, the CDR3 is TGTGCCAGCAGCTTCACGACAGTTTACAATGAGCAGTTCTTC.

The chain links TRBV7-2 to TRBJ1-4, with D perhaps matching TRBD1 (6 bases). Germline V CDR1 and CDR2: SGHTA, FQGNSA. The CDR3 covers 16 residues. V was clipped by 5 bases and J by 7 bases, with 20 bases between them. CDR3 DNA sequence: TGTGCCAGCAGCCGTGACAGGTCTTCGGTCGTTGAAAAACTGTTTTTT. Encoded protein: CASSRDRSSVVEKLFF.

The chain combines TRBV5-4 with TRBJ2-7; tentatively, D is TRBD2 (6 bases). The germline V gene encodes CDR1 SGHNT and CDR2 YYREEE (reference sequence). The CDR3 runs to 15 residues. The germline V and J ends were trimmed by 0 bases and 7 bases, with 17 bases remaining between them. In DNA, the CDR3 is TGTGCCAGCAGCTTGGGTCCAAGGGGACTGGGGGAGCAGTACTTC. Its translation is CASSLGPRGLGEQYF.

This rearrangement joins TRBV30 to TRBJ1-2; tentative D call: TRBD1 (5 bases). The CDR3 contains 12 residues. The V end was cut by 5 bases, the J end by 4 bases, with 11 bases between. CDR1 GTSNPN and CDR2 SVGIG come from the germline V gene (reference sequence). Here the CDR3 reads CAWGTGTYGYTF. The CDR3 DNA sequence: TGTGCCTGGGGCACAGGTACCTATGGCTACACCTTC.

This clone has a single count. CDR3 region: CASSFAGRMNTEAFF. In nucleotides, the CDR3 is TGTGCCAGCAGCTTCGCAGGGAGGATGAACACTGAAGCTTTCTTT. The rearrangement uses TRBV7-2 and TRBJ1-1; maybe TRBD1 (5 bases). The V and J ends lost 3 bases and 0 bases respectively, with 11 bases between them. The length of the CDR3 is 15 residues. Germline V gene sequence: CDR1 SGHTA, CDR2 FQGNSA.

The genes are TRBV11-2 and TRBJ2-5; 11 bases line up with TRBD2. This CDR3 region has 19 residues. Per the germline V gene, CDR1 is SGHAT and CDR2 is FQNNGV. J lost 4 bases, V lost 4 bases, and 17 bases had no gene match. The CDR3 sequence is CASSSRLAGIDRPGETQYF. The CDR3 DNA reads TGTGCCAGCAGCTCAAGACTAGCGGGGATCGATCGACCTGGAGAGACCCAGTACTTC.

The chain joins TRBV7-3 to TRBJ1-2; weak D call: TRBD1 (6 bases). Between the trimmed V and J ends, which lost 3 bases and 5 bases, there was a span of 13 bases. CDR3 size: 14 residues. Germline V CDR1 and CDR2: SGHTA, FQGTGA. The CDR3 region is CASSFGYQGYGYTF. DNA for the CDR3: TGTGCCAGCAGCTTCGGGTATCAGGGGTATGGCTACACCTTC.

This chain joins TRBV7-2 and TRBJ1-1; 7 bases agree with TRBD1. This CDR3 comprises 15 residues. Germline V gene sequence: CDR1 SGHTA, CDR2 FQGNSA. Trimming removed 3 bases from V and 7 bases from J; junction bases left unmatched: 11. The CDR3 nucleotides are TGTGCCAGCAGCTTTTTACGGGACAGTGGTGGTGAAGCTTTCTTT. This codes for CASSFLRDSGGEAFF.

Comments on this clone: Other DNA variants within this sample encode the same CDR3. The rearrangement uses TRBV7-9 and TRBJ1-5, with D hard to call. Germline V gene sequence: CDR1 SEHNR, CDR2 FQNEAQ (reference sequence). The CDR3 contains 13 residues. Trimming left V 4 bases short and J 2 bases short, with 6 bases between. For the CDR3, the DNA is TGTGCCAGCAGCTCCGGAGGCAATCAGCCCCAGCATTTT. This gives the protein CASSSGGNQPQHF.

V gene TRBV2 combines with J gene TRBJ1-4, with 9 positions matching TRBD1. The CDR3 loop spans 13 amino acids. The trim removed 5 bases at V and 8 bases at J, leaving 3 bases unmatched. Looked up from germline, CDR1 is SNHLY and CDR2 is FYNNEI. CDR3 DNA: TGTGCCAGCAGTTCGGGACAGGGAGAAAAACTGTTTTTT. Protein product: CASSSGQGEKLFF. Full variable domain (rest looked up from reference TRBV2 and TRBJ1-4): EPEVTQTPSHQVTQMGQEVILRCVPISNHLYFYWYRQILGQKVEFLVSFYNNEISEKSEIFDDQFSVERPDGSNFTLKIRSTKLEDSAMYFCASSSGQGEKLFFGSGTQLSVL.

J is TRBJ2-3 and V is TRBV15, with D tentatively TRBD2 (6 bases). Trimming took 3 bases from V and 1 from J, leaving 8 bases between them. This CDR3 spans 14 amino acids. CDR1 is LNHNV and CDR2 is YYDKDF in the germline V gene (reference sequence). CDR3 amino acids: CATSRIAGTDTQYF. The CDR3, as DNA: TGTGCCACCAGCAGGATAGCGGGCACAGATACGCAGTATTTT.